This TCR beta chain appears in the sequencing data of a study of T cell responses to AZD1222 COVID-19 vaccine. Regarding the study as a whole: Reportedly, nearly half the spike-specific TCRs target unmutated variant regions. A mostly white British donor set with more females was recruited, and clonal diversity was possibly underestimated. Spike-specific TCR breadth and depth were elevated following two AZD1222 doses. Spike was spanned by vaccine-associated CD4 TCRs, which were dominant at 160-218 and 743-854.

On this clone: What it binds is unknown.

V gave up 0 bases and J gave up 0 bases, with 9 bases separating them. Germline V gene sequence: CDR1 LGHNA, CDR2 YNFKEQ. This CDR3 contains 16 residues. The repertoire was sequenced with immunoSEQ multiplex PCR; TCRdb's copy has only in-frame clones and lacks some. The sample yields 98,000 or so clones, about 89% seen once. Sample: peripheral blood, taken 28 days after the second dose of the MenACWY control vaccine. The receptor's source is an adult who received the MenACWY meningococcal vaccine as a control. V and J are TRBV4-2 and TRBJ2-1; D not certain. CDR3 sequence reads: CASSQEHSPSYNEQFF. DNA for the CDR3: TGTGCCAGCAGCCAAGAACACTCCCCCTCCTACAATGAGCAGTTCTTC.